Below are 10 T cell receptor beta chains sequenced from a single sample in a study of response to subunit inactivated influenza vaccine. TCRdb reanalysed the RT-PCR reads using MiXCR and keeps one entry per CDR3 protein. There are roughly 620,000 distinct CDR3 sequences in the sample; approximately 10% occur only once, and 9.5% to 11% lies in the top ten. The same data also contributed to another study, on T cells expressing NK-cell markers. In that study: 5'RACE template switching with UMIs produced the TCR beta cDNA.

The sequences come from PBMCs from blood, collected on the day of vaccination. The origin of the receptors is a man aged 45-65 years who received an inactivated influenza vaccine.

Only a few counts were recorded for this clonotype. V usage is TRBV4-1 and J usage is TRBJ2-7, with 8 bases fitting TRBD2. CDR1 is MGHRA and CDR2 is YSYEKL in the germline V gene. V lost 1 base and J lost 6; bases outside the gene matches: 14. This CDR3 has 17 amino acids. As DNA, the CDR3 is TGCGCCAGCAGCCAAGCGGGGTCGGTTTTAGCGGGGCTCGAGCAGTACTTC. This gives the protein CASSQAGSVLAGLEQYF.

This clonotype was detected a few times. The gene calls are TRBV4-1 and TRBJ1-5, with D hard to call. The V gene lost 1 base and the J gene lost 0 bases, with 7 bases spanning the gap. Looked up from germline, CDR1 is MGHRA and CDR2 is YSYEKL. This CDR3 has 15 residues. In nucleotides, the CDR3 is TGCGCCAGCAGCCAAGTTCCGAGTAGCAATCAGCCCCAGCATTTT. Its protein is CASSQVPSSNQPQHF.

J is TRBJ2-1 and V is TRBV2; D unclear. Germline V CDR1 and CDR2: SNHLY, FYNNEI. The CDR3 covers 14 residues. Trimming shortened V by 6 bases and J by 5 bases, and 14 bases separated the two germline ends. The CDR3 region is CASSLPGDNNEQFF. Written as DNA, the CDR3 is TGTGCCAGCAGCTTACCGGGCGATAACAATGAGCAGTTCTTC. Full variable domain (outside the CDR3, taken from reference TRBV2 and TRBJ2-1): EPEVTQTPSHQVTQMGQEVILRCVPISNHLYFYWYRQILGQKVEFLVSFYNNEISEKSEIFDDQFSVERPDGSNFTLKIRSTKLEDSAMYFCASSLPGDNNEQFFGPGTRLTVL.

This clonotype appeared a few times. The chain couples TRBV20-1 to TRBJ2-1; TRBD2 agrees at 7 bases. After removal of 3 bases from V and 0 bases from J, the junction contained 14 bases not matched to a gene. Germline loops: CDR1 DFQATT, CDR2 SNEGSKA (reference sequence). The CDR3 runs to 18 residues. The CDR3 sequence: CSARTQLHGGSSYNEQFF. CDR3 nucleotide sequence: TGCAGTGCTAGGACCCAATTACACGGCGGGAGCTCCTACAATGAGCAGTTCTTC.

The chain joins TRBV12-3 or TRBV12-4 to TRBJ1-4; D gene uncertain. The ends were cut back, 5 bases at V and 4 bases at J, with 11 bases in the middle. The length of the CDR3 is 14 residues. Here the CDR3 DNA reads TGTGCCAGCAGTAGAGGGAATGGTAATGAAAAACTGTTTTTT. Residues: CASSRGNGNEKLFF.

The chain uses TRBV30 and TRBJ2-3, with D perhaps assigned TRBD1 or TRBD2 (5 bases each). The germline CDR1 and CDR2 sequences are GTSNPN and SVGIG (reference sequence). This CDR3 has 17 residues. V was pared by 2 bases and J by 0 bases, with 18 bases between. CDR3: CAWSPFGGPPSTDTQYF. Here the CDR3 DNA reads TGTGCCTGGAGTCCCTTTGGGGGTCCCCCTAGCACAGATACGCAGTATTTT.

The chain carries TRBV5-1 and TRBJ1-4, with D possibly TRBD1 on 6 matching bases. V was clipped by 4 bases and J by 3 bases, with 13 bases between them. Germline V lookup: CDR1 SGHRS, CDR2 YFSETQ. This CDR3 is built from 15 residues. CDR3 DNA: TGCGCCAGCAGCGCAACAGGGATGGCTAATGAAAAACTGTTTTTT. As protein: CASSATGMANEKLFF. The variable domain in full, with the rest retrieved from reference TRBV5-1 and TRBJ1-4, is KAGVTQTPRYLIKTRGQQVTLSCSPISGHRSVSWYQQTPGQGLQFLFEYFSETQRNKGNFPGRFSGRQFSNSRSEMNVSTLELGDSALYLCASSATGMANEKLFFGSGTQLSVL.

This clonotype was counted a few times. V and J are TRBV30 and TRBJ2-6; maybe TRBD1 (5 bases). V was pared by 6 bases and J by 1 base, with 16 bases between. The CDR3 runs to 16 residues. The germline CDR1 and CDR2 sequences are GTSNPN and SVGIG (reference sequence). The CDR3 region is CACRTRPGSGANVLTF. Written as DNA, the CDR3 is TGTGCCTGTAGGACAAGGCCCGGGTCTGGGGCCAACGTCCTGACTTTC.

This chain joins TRBV28 and TRBJ2-1; 12 nucleotides match TRBD2. Germline V gene lookup returns CDR1 MDHEN and CDR2 SYDVKM. This CDR3 spans 14 amino acids. J was trimmed by 6 bases and V by 7 bases; bases with no gene match: 4. The chain's CDR3 is CASKTSGSFNEQFF. CDR3 nucleotide sequence: TGTGCCAGCAAGACTAGCGGGAGCTTCAATGAGCAGTTCTTC.

There are a few counts of this clonotype. The genes are TRBV28 and TRBJ2-5; D call uncertain. Trimming pared 3 bases from V and 2 bases from J, leaving 10 bases between. This CDR3 comprises 14 residues. Per the germline V gene, CDR1 is MDHEN and CDR2 is SYDVKM. In DNA, the CDR3 is TGTGCCAGCAGTTTCTTGGCGGCTCAAGAGACCCAGTACTTC. Translating gives CASSFLAAQETQYF.